The 30 T cell receptor beta chains presented below share a single source sample, sequenced in a study of T cell responses to AZD1222 COVID-19 vaccine. TCRdb's table, derived via immunoSEQ multiplex PCR, lists solely in-frame clones and lacks some. There are under 150,000 clones in the sample; roughly 90% occur only once, and approximately 3.4% lies in the top ten. The specimen was peripheral blood, collected on day 0 of AZD1222 vaccination. Every receptor here comes from an adult in good health.

The rearrangement links TRBV7-8 to TRBJ1-4; the match to TRBD1 covers 7 bases. Germline CDR1 SGHVS, CDR2 FQNEAQ. This CDR3 comprises 14 residues. J lost 9 bases, V lost 5 bases, and 9 bases had no gene match. DNA for the CDR3: TGTGCCAGCAGCCTCGATTTGACAGGGCAAAAACTGTTTTTT. Amino acids: CASSLDLTGQKLFF.

The chain is built from TRBV27 and TRBJ2-7; D is perhaps TRBD1 or TRBD2 (5 bases each). Germline CDR1 and CDR2: MNHEY and SMNVEV (reference sequence). The CDR3 contains 15 residues. V dropped 4 bases and J dropped 7 bases, with 20 bases sitting between them. DNA for the CDR3: TGTGCCAGCAGTTCGGACGGGACCTCAAGGGGAGAGCAGTACTTC. Its protein is CASSSDGTSRGEQYF.

Regarding this clone: The identical CDR3 is also encoded by other nucleotide sequences in the sample. This sequence joins TRBV27 and TRBJ1-6; D is ambiguous. In germline, CDR1 is MNHEY, CDR2 SMNVEV (reference sequence). V was cut by 4 bases and J by 7 bases, with 8 bases left in between. There are 13 residues in the CDR3. The CDR3 spells CASSSTGNSPLHF. DNA of the CDR3: TGTGCCAGCAGTTCGACGGGGAATTCACCCCTCCACTTT.

The chain recombines TRBV24-1 with TRBJ1-2; D gene unclear. The CDR3 covers 14 residues. V shed 4 bases and J shed 4 bases, with 12 bases lying between them. The V gene's germline CDR1 is KGHDR and CDR2 SFDVKD. The CDR3, as DNA: TGTGCCACCAGTGACCCCGGGAGGAGCTATGGCTACACCTTC. Residues: CATSDPGRSYGYTF.

In DNA form, the CDR3 reads TGCAGTGCTAGTAACAGCGACGTGGGCACTGAAGCTTTCTTT. It yields the protein CSASNSDVGTEAFF. V gene TRBV20-1 combines with J gene TRBJ1-1; D gene uncertain. This CDR3 has 14 amino acids. Germline V lookup: CDR1 DFQATT, CDR2 SNEGSKA (reference sequence). The V gene lost 3 bases and the J gene lost 4 bases, with 15 bases spanning the gap.

This chain joins TRBV28 and TRBJ2-7, with 9 bases matching TRBD2. With V trimmed by 5 bases and J by 1 base, 6 bases remained unmatched. CDR1 is MDHEN, CDR2 SYDVKM, per germline. This CDR3 comprises 15 residues. CDR3: CASSISSGESYEQYF. CDR3 sequence (DNA): TGTGCCAGCAGTATTTCTAGCGGGGAGTCCTACGAGCAGTACTTC.

The chain carries TRBV3-1 (or the pseudogene TRBV3-2) and TRBJ1-1, with D hard to call. The length of the CDR3 is 16 residues. The germline CDR1 and CDR2 sequences are LGHDT and YNNKEL (reference sequence). Trimming removed 3 bases at V and 0 bases at J, with 14 bases between. The CDR3 region has the DNA TGTGCCAGCAGCCAGGCCGACCGTTACATGAACACTGAAGCTTTCTTT. Its protein is CASSQADRYMNTEAFF.

The V and J genes are TRBV19 and TRBJ1-1; D is undetermined. This CDR3 is built from 16 residues. Germline V gene lookup returns CDR1 LNHDA and CDR2 SQIVND (reference sequence). Trimming removed 3 bases from V and 4 bases from J, with 18 bases in between. The CDR3 coding sequence is TGTGCCAGTAGTATCGGCAGGATCGGTTTACGCACTGAAGCTTTCTTT. Translation: CASSIGRIGLRTEAFF. The whole variable domain, filled in from reference TRBV19 and TRBJ1-1, reads DGGITQSPKYLFRKEGQNVTLSCEQNLNHDAMYWYRQDPGQGLRLIYYSQIVNDFQKGDIAEGYSVSREKKESFPLTVTSAQKNPTAFYLCASSIGRIGLRTEAFFGQGTRLTVV.

The chain couples TRBV15 to TRBJ2-6, with TRBD1 matching 9 bases. The CDR3 totals 18 residues. V was clipped by 4 bases and J by 0 bases; unmatched bases: 7. Germline CDR1 is LNHNV and CDR2 is YYDKDF (reference sequence). CDR3 DNA: TGTGCCACCAGCAAGGGACAGGGCCTATACTCTGGGGCCAACGTCCTGACTTTC. Residues: CATSKGQGLYSGANVLTF.

The chain employs TRBV11-2 and TRBJ1-4, with 11 bases matching TRBD1. Germline CDR1 reads SGHAT; CDR2 reads FQNNGV. The CDR3 consists of 15 residues. Trimming at V came to 11 bases and at J to 3 bases, leaving 8 bases not matched to a gene. The CDR3: CASRDRGAANEKLFF. The CDR3 DNA sequence: TGTGCCTCTCGGGACAGGGGGGCAGCTAATGAAAAACTGTTTTTT.

V is TRBV19 and J is TRBJ1-2; no firm D call. The ends were cut back, 0 bases at V and 4 bases at J, with 9 bases in the middle. The CDR3 runs to 14 residues. Per germline, CDR1 LNHDA and CDR2 SQIVND (reference sequence). In nucleotides, the CDR3 is TGTGCCAGTAGTATAGATCGGGCAGTCTATGGCTACACCTTC. It translates to CASSIDRAVYGYTF.

The chain employs TRBV29-1 and TRBJ1-6, with 9 nucleotides matching TRBD1. This CDR3 region has 15 residues. The germline V gene has CDR1 SQVTM and CDR2 ANQGSEA. V shed 8 bases, J shed 1 base, and the junction held 6 bases outside the gene matches. The CDR3 DNA follows: TGCAGCCCTGGACAGGGGAGTTCCTATAATTCACCCCTCCACTTT. The encoded protein is CSPGQGSSYNSPLHF.

Notes on this clone: Other nucleotide sequences from this sample produce the same CDR3. This rearrangement joins TRBV7-8 to TRBJ2-5; D gene unclear. This CDR3 is built from 10 residues. V was pared by 9 bases and J by 5 bases, with 7 bases between. Germline loops: CDR1 SGHVS, CDR2 FQNEAQ. The CDR3 DNA sequence: TGTGCCAGTAGTCATGAGACCCAGTACTTC. It yields the protein CASSHETQYF.

V is TRBV18 and J is TRBJ2-7; no definite D call. The CDR3 extends over 13 amino acids. Germline V lookup: CDR1 KGHSH, CDR2 LQKENI. V lost 1 base to trimming and J lost 5 bases, with 9 bases between them. CDR3 in DNA: TGTGCCAGCTCACCACTATCGGACCACGAGCAGTACTTC. This sequence encodes CASSPLSDHEQYF.

The rearrangement uses TRBV6-5 and TRBJ1-2; tentatively, D is TRBD1 (6 bases). Between the trimmed V and J ends, which lost 6 bases and 0 bases, there was a span of 14 bases. The CDR3 covers 15 residues. Germline CDR1 MNHEY, CDR2 SVGAGI. CDR3 amino acids: CASSVDSSANYGYTF. In DNA, the CDR3 is TGTGCCAGCAGCGTGGACAGTTCAGCTAACTATGGCTACACCTTC.

This chain uses TRBV27 with TRBJ1-3; TRBD1 is a possible D gene (5 bases). CDR3 length: 15 amino acids. The V and J ends lost 0 bases and 0 bases respectively, with 6 bases between them. Germline CDR1 is MNHEY and CDR2 is SMNVEV (reference sequence). The chain's CDR3 is CASSLSRDSGNTIYF. CDR3 nucleotides: TGTGCCAGCAGTTTATCCAGGGACTCTGGAAACACCATATATTTT.

This clone was found once. V gene TRBV11-3 combines with J gene TRBJ1-1; 9 bases are a match to TRBD1. CDR1 SGHNT and CDR2 YENEEA come from the germline V gene. The length of the CDR3 is 16 residues. V shed 1 base and J 1 base; nucleotides not matched to a gene: 4. DNA for the CDR3: TGTGCCAGCAGCTTAGCGGGGGACAGGGAGAACACTGAAGCTTTCTTT. As protein: CASSLAGDRENTEAFF.

The rearrangement links TRBV5-1 to TRBJ1-6; D unresolved. The CDR3 covers 13 residues. V was pared by 4 bases and J by 8 bases, with 10 bases between. Germline assignment: CDR1 SGHRS and CDR2 YFSETQ. CDR3 bases: TGCGCCAGCAGCCCGGAGGGCCATTCACCCCTCCACTTT. Protein product: CASSPEGHSPLHF.

The chain uses TRBV11-1 and TRBJ2-7, with D unclear. Trimming cost V 2 bases and J 9 bases, with 8 bases left between them. The V gene's germline CDR1 is SGHAT and CDR2 FQDESV (reference sequence). The CDR3 length is 11 residues. CDR3 region: CASSLSGRQYF. In nucleotides, the CDR3 is TGTGCCAGCAGCTTATCTGGTAGGCAGTACTTC.

The rearrangement joins TRBV9 to TRBJ2-3, with D uncertain. Germline V gene sequence: CDR1 SGDLS, CDR2 YYNGEE. Between the trimmed V and J ends, which lost 7 bases and 2 bases, there was a span of 11 bases. The CDR3 sequence is 13 residues long. The chain's CDR3 is CASQPKITDTQYF. The CDR3 DNA follows: TGTGCCAGCCAACCCAAAATCACAGATACGCAGTATTTT.

The chain carries TRBV5-1 and TRBJ2-7; tentative D call: TRBD2 (6 bases). This CDR3 has 15 residues. Trimming removed 3 bases from V and 5 bases from J, with 18 bases in between. Germline values: CDR1 SGHRS, CDR2 YFSETQ. CDR3 loop: CASSSPAAGRNEQYF. CDR3 DNA sequence: TGCGCCAGCAGCTCGCCGGCTGCGGGAAGAAACGAGCAGTACTTC.

The V call is TRBV4-2, the J call TRBJ2-5; D uncertain. Germline-derived CDR1 and CDR2 are LGHNA and YNFKEQ. The CDR3 contains 14 residues. V lost 4 bases and J 4 bases, leaving 13 bases between the germline ends. For the CDR3, the DNA is TGTGCCAGCAGCCCTAGGCCGGAGAGAGAGACCCAGTACTTC. The encoded protein is CASSPRPERETQYF.

This clone showed up just a few times. The chain combines TRBV5-1 with TRBJ1-2, with unresolved D. This CDR3 has 15 amino acids. Germline V lookup: CDR1 SGHRS, CDR2 YFSETQ. Trimming took 4 bases from V and 4 from J, leaving 17 bases between them. The chain's CDR3 is CASSPVVTVSYGYTF. CDR3 in DNA: TGCGCCAGCAGCCCTGTGGTCACAGTGTCCTATGGCTACACCTTC.

The chain couples TRBV30 to TRBJ1-5, with unresolved D. The V end was cut by 0 bases, the J end by 0 bases, with 15 bases between. The CDR3 loop spans 17 amino acids. Germline loops: CDR1 GTSNPN, CDR2 SVGIG (reference sequence). Here the CDR3 DNA reads TGTGCCTGGAGTGTAAATTGGGGAAGCTATAGCAATCAGCCCCAGCATTTT. Protein: CAWSVNWGSYSNQPQHF.

This clone was counted a single time. V usage is TRBV9 and J usage is TRBJ2-2; D is perhaps TRBD1 or TRBD2 (5 bases each). Trimming removed 0 bases from V and 7 bases from J, with 7 bases in between. CDR1 SGDLS and CDR2 YYNGEE come from the germline V gene. The CDR3 is made up of 13 amino acids. The CDR3 spells CASSVGGYGELFF. The CDR3 bases are TGTGCCAGCAGCGTAGGGGGGTACGGGGAGCTGTTTTTT.

The chain uses TRBV12-3 or TRBV12-4 and TRBJ2-1; 12 nucleotides align to TRBD2. The CDR3 sequence is 13 residues long. The V and J ends lost 7 bases and 15 bases, in that order; junction bases with no gene match: 10. The CDR3 here is CASTPLAGGPTFF. DNA of the CDR3: TGTGCCAGCACCCCTCTAGCGGGAGGGCCGACGTTCTTC.

The CDR3 DNA follows: TGTGCCAGCAGCTGGGGGACAGGGGACACCGGGGAGCTGTTTTTT. Protein product: CASSWGTGDTGELFF. The V call is TRBV5-6, the J call TRBJ2-2, with TRBD1 identical over 10 bases. CDR1 is SGHDT, CDR2 YYEEEE, per germline. V shed 3 bases, J shed 3 bases, and the junction held 2 bases outside the gene matches. The CDR3 extends over 15 amino acids.

The chain combines TRBV7-9 with TRBJ1-2; unclear D gene. This CDR3 has 11 amino acids. The germline V and J ends were trimmed by 5 bases and 8 bases, with 9 bases remaining between them. Per the germline V gene, CDR1 is SEHNR and CDR2 is FQNEAQ (reference sequence). The CDR3 spells CASSLEWGYTF. The DNA of the CDR3 is TGTGCCAGCAGCCTCGAGTGGGGCTACACCTTC.

The chain joins TRBV24-1 to TRBJ2-2; 10 bases align to TRBD2. The germline V gene has CDR1 KGHDR and CDR2 SFDVKD. This CDR3 comprises 15 residues. V shed 5 bases, J shed 6 bases, and the junction held 5 bases outside the gene matches. DNA for the CDR3: TGTGCCACCAGTGCCCGAGCGGGAGGGCCCGGGGAGCTGTTTTTT. Its translation: CATSARAGGPGELFF.

The V call is TRBV5-1, the J call TRBJ1-4; tentatively, D is TRBD1 (6 bases). Germline V gene lookup returns CDR1 SGHRS and CDR2 YFSETQ. V gave up 2 bases and J gave up 8 bases, with 13 bases separating them. The CDR3 sequence is 14 residues long. The CDR3 sequence is CASSFWGANEKLFF. CDR3 sequence (DNA): TGCGCCAGCAGCTTTTGGGGGGCAAACGAAAAACTGTTTTTT.